The rows below give T cell receptor beta chains drawn from one sample of a study of tumor and adjacent non-tumor tissue in lung cancer. One entry per CDR3 protein results from TCRdb running MiXCR on the multiplex PCR reads. This repertoire shows approximately 120,000 distinct CDR3 sequences, roughly 80% found once; its top ten account for around 37%. The sequencing sample was made of lung tumor tissue. These receptors were collected from an older woman with non-small cell lung cancer. The conserved cysteine and the conserved F or W are not part of the CDR3 here.

j_call: TRBJ2-1; v_call: TRBV29-1; cdr3_aa: SVAERGQF
j_call: TRBJ2-3; v_call: TRBV20-1; cdr3_aa: SAARENTQY
j_call: TRBJ1-1; v_call: TRBV11-2; cdr3_aa: ASSLDPSRYTEAF
j_call: TRBJ2-4; v_call: TRBV29-1; cdr3_aa: SVTMGQNIHY
j_call: TRBJ1-4; v_call: TRBV4-3; cdr3_aa: ASSQDEDRRRELL
j_call: TRBJ2-7; v_call: TRBV11-2; cdr3_aa: ASSLDLISGRYEQY
j_call: TRBJ2-7; v_call: TRBV11-2; cdr3_aa: AGSLGPRGERYEQY
j_call: -; v_call: TRBV19; cdr3_aa: SSSSTRTAGTDTQH
j_call: TRBJ2-3; v_call: TRBV10-1; cdr3_aa: TSSESIGSNRIY
j_call: TRBJ2-7; v_call: TRBV11-2; cdr3_aa: ASIYRTIGSYEQY